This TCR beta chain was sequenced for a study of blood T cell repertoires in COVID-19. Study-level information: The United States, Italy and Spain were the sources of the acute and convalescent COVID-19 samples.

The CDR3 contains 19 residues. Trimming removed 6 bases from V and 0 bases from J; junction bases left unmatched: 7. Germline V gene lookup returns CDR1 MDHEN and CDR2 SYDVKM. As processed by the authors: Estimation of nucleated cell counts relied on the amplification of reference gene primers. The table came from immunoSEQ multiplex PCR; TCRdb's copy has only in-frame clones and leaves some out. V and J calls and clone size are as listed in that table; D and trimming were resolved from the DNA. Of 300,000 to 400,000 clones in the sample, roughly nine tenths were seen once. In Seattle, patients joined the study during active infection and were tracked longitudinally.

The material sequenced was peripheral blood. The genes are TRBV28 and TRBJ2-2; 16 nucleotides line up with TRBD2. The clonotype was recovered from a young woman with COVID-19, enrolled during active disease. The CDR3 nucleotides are TGTGCCAGCAGCGCCCCGGGACTAGCGGGGGGGGCGAACACCGGGGAGCTGTTTTTT. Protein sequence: CASSAPGLAGGANTGELFF. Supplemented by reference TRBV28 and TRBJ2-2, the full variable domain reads DVKVTQSSRYLVKRTGEKVFLECVQDMDHENMFWYRQDPGLGLRLIYFSYDVKMKEKGDIPEGYSVSREKKERFSLILESASTNQTSMYLCASSAPGLAGGANTGELFFGEGSRLTVL.